What follows are 30 T cell receptor beta chains derived from one specimen sequenced in a study of blood T cell repertoires in COVID-19. Assay: immunoSEQ multiplex PCR; the TCRdb copy retains only in-frame clones and omits some. The sample holds under 400,000 clones; approximately 91% are singletons and the top ten take approximately 1%. The sequencing input was PBMCs or T cells enriched from blood (not recorded which). The origin of the receptors is a woman in her 30s who had been exposed to COVID-19.

The chain couples TRBV6-5 to TRBJ2-3; the match to TRBD2 covers 7 bases. Germline trimming cut 8 bases from V and 2 bases from J; bases unmatched to any gene: 7. Germline V gives CDR1 MNHEY, CDR2 SVGAGI. The CDR3 is made up of 14 amino acids. The CDR3 region has the DNA TGTGCCAGCTGGCTAGCGGCTGACACAGATACGCAGTATTTT. Translated, it gives CASWLAADTDTQYF.

This chain connects TRBV27 to TRBJ2-7; 8 bases agree with TRBD1. V lost 3 bases and J lost 2; bases outside the gene matches: 3. Germline V gene lookup returns CDR1 MNHEY and CDR2 SMNVEV (reference sequence). This CDR3 comprises 14 residues. The CDR3 here is CASSFGQGTYEQYF. The CDR3 DNA reads TGTGCCAGCAGTTTCGGACAGGGAACCTACGAGCAGTACTTC.

This clone was detected once. The V call is TRBV2, the J call TRBJ2-1, with 14 bases identical to TRBD2. Germline values: CDR1 SNHLY, CDR2 FYNNEI. The CDR3 has 17 amino acids. V was pared by 7 bases and J by 3 bases, with 8 bases of the junction left unmatched. In nucleotides, the CDR3 is TGTGCCAGCAAGCTCGGACTAGCGGGAGGCGTCTACAATGAGCAGTTCTTC. This codes for CASKLGLAGGVYNEQFF.

The chain uses TRBV5-1 and TRBJ1-4, with no clear D. V was cut by 1 base and J by 3 bases, with 10 bases left in between. The germline gives CDR1 SGHRS, CDR2 YFSETQ. The CDR3 has 15 amino acids. As DNA, the CDR3 is TGCGCCAGCAGCTTGTTGGCTGCGGCTAATGAAAAACTGTTTTTT. This sequence encodes CASSLLAAANEKLFF.

This chain uses TRBV12-5 with TRBJ2-1, with D possibly TRBD2 on 6 matching bases. The CDR3 is 14 amino acids. V was pared by 2 bases and J by 5 bases, with 10 bases between. Germline V gives CDR1 LGHNT, CDR2 FRNRAP. The CDR3, as DNA: TGTGCTAGTGGTTTGCGCGGGATCCACAATGAGCAGTTCTTC. It codes for CASGLRGIHNEQFF.

The gene calls are TRBV4-1 and TRBJ2-7; TRBD2 is a possible D gene (6 bases). The CDR3 consists of 15 residues. V lost 0 bases and J 3 bases, leaving 12 bases between the germline ends. The germline gives CDR1 MGHRA, CDR2 YSYEKL. CDR3 protein: CASSQDTGAVYEQYF. For the CDR3, the DNA is TGCGCCAGCAGCCAAGACACGGGAGCGGTCTACGAGCAGTACTTC.

V usage is TRBV18 and J usage is TRBJ2-1; no clear D. There are 14 residues in the CDR3. Germline V lookup: CDR1 KGHSH, CDR2 LQKENI. V lost 0 bases and J 6 bases, leaving 9 bases between the germline ends. The CDR3 sequence is CASSPPHNPNEQFF. CDR3 nucleotide sequence: TGTGCCAGCTCACCACCGCACAACCCCAATGAGCAGTTCTTC.

The J gene is TRBJ2-2, the V gene TRBV6-1, with D hard to call. V was pared by 2 bases and J by 0 bases, with 16 bases between. This CDR3 is 18 amino acids long. The germline CDR1 and CDR2 sequences are MNHNS and SASEGT. In DNA, the CDR3 is TGTGCCAGCAGTGAACGTGTGACTTTTCCCGCGAACACCGGGGAGCTGTTTTTT. Amino acid sequence: CASSERVTFPANTGELFF.

This clone was recorded once. The rearrangement joins TRBV25-1 to TRBJ1-1; no firm D call. Germline lookup yields CDR1 MGHDK and CDR2 SYGVNS. The V end lost 5 bases, the J end lost 5 bases, and 12 bases lay between the germline ends. This CDR3 has 13 residues. The CDR3 loop reads CASSWGGSTEAFF. The CDR3 nucleotides are TGTGCCAGCAGTTGGGGAGGGAGTACTGAAGCTTTCTTT.

The chain joins TRBV7-2 to TRBJ1-6; tentatively, D is TRBD1 (5 bases). The V end lost 9 bases, the J end lost 6 bases, and 21 bases lay between the germline ends. CDR3 length: 16 amino acids. Looked up from germline, CDR1 is SGHTA and CDR2 is FQGNSA. The CDR3 protein is CARGPSGPSLNSPLHF. The CDR3 bases are TGTGCCAGGGGGCCTTCGGGTCCCTCCCTTAATTCACCCCTCCACTTT.

The V call is TRBV6-2 or TRBV6-3, the J call TRBJ1-3; D uncertain. This CDR3 is built from 15 residues. V lost 0 bases and J 0 bases, leaving 6 bases between the germline ends. The germline CDR1 and CDR2 sequences are MNHEY and SVGEGT. The CDR3 protein is CASSYSQNSGNTIYF. The CDR3 DNA reads TGTGCCAGCAGTTACTCTCAGAACTCTGGAAACACCATATATTTT.

This clone was counted a few times. The V gene is TRBV27, the J gene TRBJ1-2; 7 bases fit TRBD1. V gave up 6 bases and J gave up 4 bases; unmatched junction bases: 8. Germline V gene data show CDR1 as MNHEY and CDR2 as SMNVEV (reference sequence). The CDR3 sequence is 14 residues long. Here the CDR3 DNA reads TGTGCCAGCAGCAACGTCAGGGACAGCTATGGCTACACCTTC. Translating it yields CASSNVRDSYGYTF.

The V call is TRBV2, the J call TRBJ1-5; TRBD1 agrees at 7 bases. Germline V gene data show CDR1 as SNHLY and CDR2 as FYNNEI. The length of the CDR3 is 14 residues. Trimming at V came to 7 bases and at J to 5 bases, leaving 8 bases not matched to a gene. The CDR3 nucleotides read TGTGCCAGCACCAAGGGGGCCCCCCATCAGCCCCAGCATTTT. Translation gives CASTKGAPHQPQHF.

This chain connects TRBV4-2 to TRBJ2-5, with TRBD1 identical over 9 bases. CDR3 length: 15 amino acids. The germline CDR1 and CDR2 sequences are LGHNA and YNFKEQ. V shed 3 bases, J shed 5 bases, and the junction held 7 bases outside the gene matches. CDR3 region: CASSHTGTGIETQYF. The CDR3 DNA is TGTGCCAGCAGCCACACCGGGACAGGGATCGAGACCCAGTACTTC.

The rearrangement uses TRBV5-1 and TRBJ2-2, with 8 bases identical to TRBD1. The J segment lost 4 bases and the V segment lost 3 bases, leaving 8 bases of the junction unmatched. The CDR3 runs 16 residues. Germline assignment: CDR1 SGHRS and CDR2 YFSETQ. The CDR3 coding sequence is TGCGCCAGCAGCTCGCAGGGGGCGACGGGCACCGGGGAGCTGTTTTTT. This encodes CASSSQGATGTGELFF.

This chain connects TRBV5-1 to TRBJ2-1; 11 positions match TRBD2. The CDR3 has 18 amino acids. In germline, CDR1 is SGHRS, CDR2 YFSETQ. The V gene end was trimmed by 0 bases and the J gene end by 8 bases; junction bases not matched to a gene: 13. The DNA for the CDR3 is TGCGCCAGCAGCTTGGCCCTCCTAGCGGGAGGATTGGTGGATGAGCAGTTCTTC. Its translation is CASSLALLAGGLVDEQFF.

The chain recombines TRBV27 with TRBJ1-4, with TRBD1 matching over 7 bases. Germline CDR1 and CDR2: MNHEY and SMNVEV (reference sequence). The J segment lost 4 bases and the V segment lost 2 bases, leaving 4 bases of the junction unmatched. The CDR3 contains 15 residues. In nucleotides, the CDR3 is TGTGCCAGCAGTTTAAGCAGGGGGGATAATGAAAAACTGTTTTTT. Residues: CASSLSRGDNEKLFF.

The chain combines TRBV10-3 with TRBJ1-2; TRBD1 agrees at 9 bases. V shed 7 bases, J shed 3 bases, and the junction held 6 bases outside the gene matches. Germline V gene sequence: CDR1 ENHRY, CDR2 SYGVKD. The length of the CDR3 is 14 residues. For the CDR3, the DNA is TGTGCCATCACCCGACAGGGGGTGGACTATGGCTACACCTTC. This gives the protein CAITRQGVDYGYTF.

The CDR3 reads CASSLRAGGVNTEAFF. Written as DNA, the CDR3 is TGTGCCAGCAGCTTGAGGGCAGGGGGCGTGAACACTGAAGCTTTCTTT. V gene TRBV7-6 combines with J gene TRBJ1-1, with 8 bases lining up with TRBD1. Germline loops: CDR1 SGHVS, CDR2 FNYEAQ. J was trimmed by 0 bases and V by 3 bases; bases with no gene match: 6. The CDR3 loop spans 16 amino acids.

This rearrangement joins TRBV5-1 to TRBJ2-7, with D possibly matching TRBD1 (6 bases). The CDR3 contains 15 residues. Germline V gene data show CDR1 as SGHRS and CDR2 as YFSETQ. Trimming took 2 bases from V and 7 from J, leaving 19 bases between them. In DNA, the CDR3 is TGCGCCAGCAGCTTCCAGGGGACCCCCCTTCGGGAGCAGTACTTC. It yields the protein CASSFQGTPLREQYF.

J is TRBJ1-4 and V is TRBV28; 7 bases agree with TRBD1. Unmatched junction bases numbered 12, after V lost 5 bases and J lost 12 bases. The CDR3 is made up of 14 amino acids. Germline V CDR1 and CDR2: MDHEN, SYDVKM. CDR3 nucleotides: TGTGCCAGCAGTCCCCCGGGACAGACAAAGGAACTGTTTTTT. Translation: CASSPPGQTKELFF.

The rearrangement joins TRBV28 to TRBJ1-2; D remains ambiguous. The germline gives CDR1 MDHEN, CDR2 SYDVKM. The V gene lost 3 bases and the J gene lost 1 base, with 6 bases spanning the gap. This CDR3 has 13 amino acids. The CDR3 is CASSFGLNYGYTF. The CDR3 DNA reads as TGTGCCAGCAGTTTCGGACTTAACTATGGCTACACCTTC.

V and J are TRBV18 and TRBJ2-1, with a weak D call TRBD1 (6 bases). The CDR3 is 15 amino acids. The germline V gene has CDR1 KGHSH and CDR2 LQKENI. V gave up 0 bases and J gave up 6 bases, with 12 bases separating them. The CDR3 bases are TGTGCCAGCTCACCACCGGTACAGGGTTTCAATGAGCAGTTCTTC. The encoded protein is CASSPPVQGFNEQFF.

The J gene is TRBJ1-2, the V gene TRBV27, with 8 bases matching TRBD1. Germline-derived CDR1 and CDR2 are MNHEY and SMNVEV (reference sequence). This CDR3 has 15 residues. J lost 8 bases, V lost 5 bases, and 13 bases had no gene match. CDR3 in DNA: TGTGCCAGCAGTCCCCGGACAGGGCTAAGGTGGGGCTACACCTTC. It translates to CASSPRTGLRWGYTF.

The chain's CDR3 is CASSQEGNRGTEAFF. The CDR3 DNA is TGTGCCAGCAGCCAAGAAGGTAACAGGGGCACTGAAGCTTTCTTT. The rearrangement uses TRBV3-1 (or the pseudogene TRBV3-2) and TRBJ1-1, with 7 bases fitting TRBD1. Germline V gene lookup returns CDR1 LGHDT and CDR2 YNNKEL (reference sequence). The V segment lost 0 bases and the J segment 4 bases; nucleotides outside the gene matches: 5. The CDR3 contains 15 residues.

The chain uses TRBV6-4 and TRBJ1-5; D uncertain. V lost 5 bases to trimming and J lost 7 bases, with 12 bases between them. Germline CDR1 is MRHNA and CDR2 is SNTAGT. The CDR3 consists of 13 residues. CDR3 in DNA: TGTGCCAGCAGTACTGGTGAGGGCCAGCCCCAGCATTTT. Translated: CASSTGEGQPQHF.

V usage is TRBV19 and J usage is TRBJ1-1, with 7 bases that match TRBD1. The CDR3 is made up of 14 amino acids. Germline assignment: CDR1 LNHDA and CDR2 SQIVND (reference sequence). The ends lost 7 bases at V and 9 bases at J; junction bases unmatched: 14. The CDR3 loop reads CASTSHDRASQAFF. In nucleotides, the CDR3 is TGTGCCAGTACATCCCACGACAGGGCTTCCCAAGCTTTCTTT.

The chain carries TRBV7-9 and TRBJ2-1; 11 positions agree with TRBD2. V was clipped by 7 bases and J by 6 bases; unmatched bases: 8. The CDR3 loop spans 15 amino acids. CDR1 SEHNR and CDR2 FQNEAQ come from the germline V gene (reference sequence). CDR3 sequence reads: CASTIGTSGGNEQFF. The CDR3 coding sequence is TGTGCCAGCACTATAGGAACTAGCGGGGGCAATGAGCAGTTCTTC.

The gene calls are TRBV27 and TRBJ2-1; 12 bases map to TRBD2. This CDR3 has 15 amino acids. Unmatched junction bases numbered 4, after V lost 4 bases and J lost 6 bases. Germline V gene data show CDR1 as MNHEY and CDR2 as SMNVEV (reference sequence). CDR3 protein: CASSYLAGGPNEQFF. CDR3 nucleotides: TGTGCCAGCAGTTACCTAGCGGGAGGGCCCAATGAGCAGTTCTTC.

The V and J genes are TRBV7-9 and TRBJ2-7; 7 bases match TRBD2. The CDR3 spans 19 residues. Germline lookup yields CDR1 SEHNR and CDR2 FQNEAQ (reference sequence). Trimming took 3 bases from V and 4 from J; bases not matched to a gene: 21. The CDR3 DNA is TGTGCCAGCAGCTTTCTCTCGGGGGGTAACGCGGGGAGGCGATACGAGCAGTACTTC. Translated, it gives CASSFLSGGNAGRRYEQYF.